A single sample gave rise to the 18 T cell receptor beta chains below, sequenced in a study of T cell responses to AZD1222 COVID-19 vaccine. The method was immunoSEQ multiplex PCR; TCRdb's version includes in-frame clones alone and lacks a portion of them. The sample lists approximately 100,000 clones, about 90% occurring once. The material sequenced was peripheral blood, taken on day 0 of AZD1222 vaccination. The receptors were sampled from an adult in good health.

This clone was detected only a few times. The chain combines TRBV30 with TRBJ1-1, with D possibly matching TRBD1 (6 bases). From germline, CDR1 is GTSNPN and CDR2 SVGIG (reference sequence). This CDR3 has 13 residues. V was clipped by 5 bases and J by 4 bases, with 14 bases between them. The CDR3 bases are TGTGCCTGGGTAAGGGGGAGTGGCACTGAAGCTTTCTTT. It translates to CAWVRGSGTEAFF.

The chain combines TRBV6-5 with TRBJ1-2; TRBD1 matches at 8 bases. CDR1 is MNHEY and CDR2 is SVGAGI in the germline V gene. The CDR3 length is 13 residues. V dropped 4 bases and J dropped 4; count of bases not matched to a gene: 2. The DNA for the CDR3 is TGTGCCAGCAGTTCAGGACAGGGCTATGGCTACACCTTC. Amino acids: CASSSGQGYGYTF.

This clone turned up a few times. The CDR3 region is CASSLVLQGAGAGLEQYF. The CDR3 coding sequence is TGCGCCAGCAGCTTAGTCTTGCAGGGGGCCGGGGCCGGGCTCGAGCAGTACTTC. The J gene is TRBJ2-7, the V gene TRBV5-1, with 8 bases matching TRBD1. The CDR3 sequence is 18 residues long. Germline V gene data show CDR1 as SGHRS and CDR2 as YFSETQ. J was trimmed by 6 bases and V by 2 bases; bases with no gene match: 19.

In nucleotides, the CDR3 is TGTGCCTGGAGCCAGACAGTGACCTACGAGCAGTACTTC. Amino acids: CAWSQTVTYEQYF. V gene TRBV30 combines with J gene TRBJ2-7; a weak D match, TRBD1 (5 bases). This CDR3 has 13 amino acids. CDR1 is GTSNPN and CDR2 is SVGIG in the germline V gene (reference sequence). V dropped 3 bases and J dropped 2 bases, with 11 bases sitting between them.

This chain links TRBV6-5 with TRBJ2-7; D may be TRBD1 (6 bases). V was shortened by 6 bases and J by 4 bases, with 13 bases between the two germline ends. CDR3 length: 13 amino acids. CDR1 MNHEY and CDR2 SVGAGI come from the germline V gene. The CDR3 protein is CASSRKTGYEQYF. The CDR3 DNA follows: TGTGCCAGCAGCCGAAAGACAGGATACGAGCAGTACTTC.

The chain combines TRBV11-2 with TRBJ2-7; tentatively, D is TRBD1 or TRBD2 (5 bases each). Per germline, CDR1 SGHAT and CDR2 FQNNGV. Trimming stripped 1 base from V and 3 bases from J, with 13 bases between. This CDR3 is 15 amino acids long. CDR3: CASSLGAGTVYEQYF. CDR3 nucleotide sequence: TGTGCCAGCAGCTTAGGAGCAGGGACGGTCTACGAGCAGTACTTC.

The genes are TRBV10-3 and TRBJ1-6, with D maybe TRBD1 (6 bases). Germline lookup yields CDR1 ENHRY and CDR2 SYGVKD. This CDR3 has 12 residues. V lost 4 bases, J lost 8 bases, and 6 bases lay in between. In DNA form, the CDR3 reads TGTGCCATCAGTGGGACAGATTCACCCCTCCACTTT. Translated: CAISGTDSPLHF.

The chain has TRBV18 and TRBJ1-4; 7 bases align to TRBD1. The V gene end was trimmed by 3 bases and the J gene end by 0 bases; junction bases not matched to a gene: 10. The CDR3 length is 18 residues. Per germline, CDR1 KGHSH and CDR2 LQKENI. CDR3 bases: TGTGCCAGCTCACCCCAGGGACAGTATTCGGCAACTAATGAAAAACTGTTTTTT. This codes for CASSPQGQYSATNEKLFF. Full variable domain (missing parts from reference TRBV18 and TRBJ1-4): NAGVMQNPRHLVRRRGQEARLRCSPMKGHSHVYWYRQLPEEGLKFMVYLQKENIIDESGMPKERFSAEFPKEGPSILRIQQVVRGDSAAYFCASSPQGQYSATNEKLFFGSGTQLSVL.

This chain uses TRBV28 with TRBJ1-1; D unclear. The CDR3 consists of 12 residues. V shed 10 bases and J shed 6 bases, with 15 bases lying between them. Germline V gene sequence: CDR1 MDHEN, CDR2 SYDVKM. DNA of the CDR3: TGTGCCACCGTAACCCACCCCCCTGAAGCTTTCTTT. Residues: CATVTHPPEAFF.

V and J are TRBV2 and TRBJ1-5, with D tentatively TRBD1 (6 bases). V lost 4 bases and J 3 bases, leaving 10 bases between the germline ends. The CDR3 has 14 amino acids. From germline, CDR1 is SNHLY and CDR2 FYNNEI. As DNA, the CDR3 is TGTGCCAGCAGTGTGCGGACAGACAATCAGCCCCAGCATTTT. Its translation is CASSVRTDNQPQHF.

This clone occurred once. The CDR3 nucleotides are TGTGCCTGGGATAACCATAGGAACATTCAGTACTTC. Translated, it gives CAWDNHRNIQYF. The chain uses TRBV30 and TRBJ2-4; D unclear. The CDR3 runs to 12 residues. V lost 5 bases and J lost 7, with 12 bases in between. The germline V gene encodes CDR1 GTSNPN and CDR2 SVGIG (reference sequence).

The V gene is TRBV30, the J gene TRBJ1-3, with 8 bases identical to TRBD1. The CDR3 is 15 amino acids. The junction had 8 bases not matched to a gene; V was cut back by 4 bases and J by 3 bases. Germline lookup yields CDR1 GTSNPN and CDR2 SVGIG (reference sequence). The CDR3 reads CAWKTDRVFGNTIYF. CDR3 coding DNA: TGTGCCTGGAAAACGGACAGGGTTTTTGGAAACACCATATATTTT.

V usage is TRBV6-5 and J usage is TRBJ2-5, with D unresolved. Germline V gene data show CDR1 as MNHEY and CDR2 as SVGAGI. The ends were cut back, 0 bases at V and 7 bases at J, with 15 bases in the middle. The CDR3 is made up of 15 amino acids. CDR3 residues: CASSYSNSLPGTQYF. DNA of the CDR3: TGTGCCAGCAGTTACTCGAATTCCCTTCCTGGGACCCAGTACTTC.

The CDR3: CAWRGTGGRTEAFF. The DNA of the CDR3 is TGTGCCTGGAGGGGGACAGGGGGCCGGACTGAAGCTTTCTTT. The chain recombines TRBV30 with TRBJ1-1; 12 bases map to TRBD1. The CDR3 loop spans 14 amino acids. Germline V gene data show CDR1 as GTSNPN and CDR2 as SVGIG (reference sequence). The trim removed 3 bases at V and 5 bases at J, leaving 4 bases unmatched.

This rearrangement joins TRBV5-3 to TRBJ2-3; TRBD2 matches 10 bases. TRBV5-3 is filed as an ORF, its function uncertain. CDR3 length equals 15 residues. With V trimmed by 10 bases and J by 5 bases, 13 bases remained unmatched. CDR3 nucleotide sequence: TGTGCCCGTCGGCTAGCGAGCGGGAGGGTAGATACGCAGTATTTT. It specifies CARRLASGRVDTQYF.

The chain carries TRBV7-2 and TRBJ2-6; the D is unclear. The germline V and J ends were trimmed by 3 bases and 1 base, with 7 bases remaining between them. Looked up from germline, CDR1 is SGHTA and CDR2 is FQGNSA. The CDR3 is 15 residues long. CDR3 residues: CASSLIISGANVLTF. The DNA of the CDR3 is TGTGCCAGCAGCTTGATCATATCTGGGGCCAACGTCCTGACTTTC. The full variable domain, completed using reference TRBV7-2 and TRBJ2-6, is GAGVSQSPSNKVTEKGKDVELRCDPISGHTALYWYRQSLGQGLEFLIYFQGNSAPDKSGLPSDRFSAERTGGSVSTLTIQRTQQEDSAVYLCASSLIISGANVLTFGAGSRLTVL.

CDR3 sequence: CASSETLGELFF. The CDR3 DNA sequence: TGTGCCAGCAGTGAGACCCTTGGGGAACTGTTTTTT. This chain uses TRBV2 with TRBJ1-4, with D unclear. CDR3 length: 12 residues. Germline V gives CDR1 SNHLY, CDR2 FYNNEI. Trimming took 3 bases from V and 12 from J, leaving 11 bases between them.

This sequence joins TRBV10-3 and TRBJ1-2, with 9 nucleotides matching TRBD1. There are 15 residues in the CDR3. Germline assignment: CDR1 ENHRY and CDR2 SYGVKD. Unmatched junction bases numbered 6, after V lost 6 bases and J lost 1 base. DNA of the CDR3: TGTGCCATCAGCGACTTGGACAGGGGTAACTATGGCTACACCTTC. This translates into CAISDLDRGNYGYTF.